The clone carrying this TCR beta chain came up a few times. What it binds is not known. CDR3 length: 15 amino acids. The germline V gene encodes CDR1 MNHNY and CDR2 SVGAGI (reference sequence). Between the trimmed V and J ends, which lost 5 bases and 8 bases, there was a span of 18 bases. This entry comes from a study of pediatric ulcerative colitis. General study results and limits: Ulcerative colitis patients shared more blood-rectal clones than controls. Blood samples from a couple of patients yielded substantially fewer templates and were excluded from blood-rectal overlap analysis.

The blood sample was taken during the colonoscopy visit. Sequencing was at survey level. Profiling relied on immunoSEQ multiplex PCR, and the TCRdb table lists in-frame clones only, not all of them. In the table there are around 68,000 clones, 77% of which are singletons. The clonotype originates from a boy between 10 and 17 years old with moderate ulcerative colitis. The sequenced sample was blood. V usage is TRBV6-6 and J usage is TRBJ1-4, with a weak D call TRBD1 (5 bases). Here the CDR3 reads CASSRPSRVEEKLFF. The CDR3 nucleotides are TGTGCCAGCAGTCGCCCTTCCAGGGTCGAGGAAAAACTGTTTTTT.